Shown below are 4 T cell receptor beta chains from a single sample sequenced in a study of vaccination effects on CD4 cells after COVID-19. These receptors are not linked to any known antigen. The table came from immunoSEQ multiplex PCR; TCRdb's copy has only in-frame clones and leaves some out. The repertoire consists of some 52,000 clones, with about four fifths occurring once and the leading ten covering just over 6%. Antigen-specific CD4+ T cell clonotypes were called by their expansion after viral peptide-pool culture in ViraFEST. Cultured cells yielded isolated CD4+ T cells after approximately nine days. The healthy vaccine recipients, who had no prior SARS-CoV-2 infection, showed negative nucleocapsid antibodies. The starting material was CD4+ T cells from PBMCs cultured with HCoV-OC43 spike peptides, obtained before COVID-19 vaccination. Subset defined: HCoV-OC43 spike overlapping peptide pool stimulation. These receptors came from a human donor who received a COVID-19 vaccine.

This rearrangement joins TRBV6-5 to TRBJ1-5, with D unresolved. Per the germline V gene, CDR1 is MNHEY and CDR2 is SVGAGI. This CDR3 has 15 amino acids. Trimming cost V 4 bases and J 2 bases, with 12 bases left between them. The CDR3 DNA follows: TGTGCCAGCAGTTCTTTAACCGGGGGCAATCAGCCCCAGCATTTT. This codes for CASSSLTGGNQPQHF.

This rearrangement joins TRBV6-6 to TRBJ1-1; D unclear. CDR3 size: 12 residues. Germline assignment: CDR1 MNHNY and CDR2 SVGAGI (reference sequence). The ends were cut back, 6 bases at V and 2 bases at J, with 7 bases in the middle. The CDR3 nucleotides are TGTGCCAGCAGACGCATCAACACTGAAGCTTTCTTT. Its translation: CASRRINTEAFF.

V gene TRBV9 combines with J gene TRBJ2-7; D possibly uses TRBD1 or TRBD2 (6 bases each). The CDR3 consists of 14 residues. Trimming cost V 0 bases and J 5 bases, with 12 bases left between them. CDR1 and CDR2 (germline): SGDLS, YYNGEE. The CDR3 is CASSVGGASHEQYV. In DNA form, the CDR3 reads TGTGCCAGCAGCGTAGGGGGGGCCTCTCACGAGCAGTACGTC.

The chain has TRBV7-8 and TRBJ2-6; D is possibly TRBD2 (7 bases). Looked up from germline, CDR1 is SGHVS and CDR2 is FQNEAQ. This CDR3 is 21 amino acids long. With 4 bases removed from V and 0 bases from J, the gap between germline ends came to 25 bases. The CDR3 coding sequence is TGTGCCAGCAGCTACCGGCGGGTGAGGGGGGGCCGTGACTCTGGGGCCAACGTCCTGACTTTC. Translation: CASSYRRVRGGRDSGANVLTF.